Listed below are T cell receptor beta chains from one sample, sequenced in a study of blood T cell repertoires in COVID-19. Clones were read by immunoSEQ multiplex PCR, and TCRdb kept only the in-frame ones, dropping some. The data hold roughly 400,000 clones, with approximately 85% observed a single time. The sequencing sample was made of PBMCs or T cells enriched from blood (not recorded which). These receptors were obtained from a woman aged 40 to 50 with acute COVID-19. Each CDR3 is given with its conserved first and last residue. A D gene is named only where the DNA matches it firmly. The size of a clone is reported for some rows only, either as once, few or many, or as a class for expanded clones.

NA,TRBV10-1,TRBD1,TRBJ2-2,CASSESGQGNTGELFF,TGCGCCAGCAGTGAGTCGGGACAGGGTAACACCGGGGAGCTGTTTTTT
NA,TRBV7-8,TRBD2,TRBJ2-1,CASSFGLAGDYNEQFF,TGTGCCAGCAGCTTTGGACTAGCGGGGGACTACAATGAGCAGTTCTTC
few,TRBV5-1,TRBD1,TRBJ2-1,CASSSRPGQGHNEQFF,TGCGCCAGCAGCTCCCGGCCGGGACAGGGCCACAATGAGCAGTTCTTC
NA,TRBV2,TRBD1,TRBJ2-5,CANEKGQGETQYF,TGTGCCAACGAAAAGGGACAGGGGGAGACCCAGTACTTC
NA,TRBV30,TRBD2,TRBJ2-5,CAWSVQRGPGETQYF,TGTGCCTGGAGTGTACAGCGGGGGCCGGGAGAGACCCAGTACTTC
once,TRBV4-1,TRBD1,TRBJ1-1,CASSQSGGTEAFF,TGCGCCAGCAGCCAATCAGGGGGGACTGAAGCTTTCTTT
NA,TRBV2,TRBD1,TRBJ1-2,CASTIGQAYGYTF,TGTGCCAGCACTATTGGACAGGCCTATGGCTACACCTTC
NA,TRBV29-1,NA,TRBJ1-1,CSVSDTEAFF,TGCAGCGTTTCGGACACCGAAGCTTTCTTT
NA,TRBV29-1,NA,TRBJ1-1,CSVGGGNSAFF,TGCAGCGTTGGGGGGGGCAATTCAGCTTTCTTT
NA,TRBV29-1,TRBD1,TRBJ1-6,CRPNQGAGNSPLHF,TGCAGGCCGAATCAGGGGGCCGGGAATTCACCCCTCCACTTT
NA,TRBV7-2,NA,TRBJ2-7,CASSTTVSYEQYF,TGTGCCAGCAGCACAACAGTATCCTACGAGCAGTACTTC
NA,TRBV19,TRBD1,TRBJ1-1,CASRDRGSTEAFF,TGTGCCAGTCGGGACAGGGGTAGCACTGAAGCTTTCTTT
NA,TRBV24-1,TRBD2,TRBJ2-1,CATSGGGIHNEQFF,TGTGCCACCAGTGGCGGGGGGATACACAATGAGCAGTTCTTC
NA,TRBV12-3/TRBV12-4,NA,TRBJ1-6,CASTRQRDSPLHF,TGTGCCAGCACTCGGCAGCGGGATTCACCCCTCCACTTT
NA,TRBV29-1,NA,TRBJ2-7,CSVAGDTLYEQYF,TGCAGCGTGGCTGGGGACACCTTGTACGAGCAGTACTTC
NA,TRBV10-3,NA,TRBJ2-2,CAISESSVGRADGELFF,TGTGCCATCAGTGAGTCATCGGTGGGCAGGGCGGACGGGGAGCTGTTTTTT
NA,TRBV5-4,NA,TRBJ2-7,CASHPSPGEREQYF,TGTGCCAGCCATCCTTCTCCGGGAGAGAGGGAGCAGTACTTC
NA,TRBV19,TRBD1,TRBJ1-2,CASSVYRGDGYTF,TGTGCCAGTAGTGTATACAGGGGAGATGGCTACACCTTC
NA,TRBV30,NA,TRBJ1-6,CAWSFRGDNSPLHF,TGTGCCTGGAGTTTCCGGGGGGACAATTCACCCCTCCACTTT
NA,TRBV30,TRBD1,TRBJ1-4,CAWSLGTGVEKLFF,TGTGCCTGGAGCTTAGGGACAGGGGTTGAAAAACTGTTTTTT
once,TRBV18,TRBD1,TRBJ2-5,CASSPGQGETQYF,TGTGCCAGCTCACCGGGACAGGGGGAGACCCAGTACTTC
once,TRBV9,TRBD1,TRBJ1-1,CASSVDPGQGALAFF,TGTGCCAGCAGCGTAGACCCAGGACAGGGGGCATTAGCTTTCTTT
NA,TRBV5-6,NA,TRBJ1-1,CASSFTGNTEAFF,TGTGCCAGCAGCTTTACAGGGAACACTGAAGCTTTCTTT
NA,TRBV19,TRBD1,TRBJ2-3,CASNAGVGRGRDTQYF,TGTGCCAGTAATGCCGGTGTGGGCAGGGGGCGAGATACGCAGTATTTT
NA,TRBV10-3,NA,TRBJ2-7,CAISEDISYEQYF,TGTGCCATCAGTGAGGACATTTCCTACGAGCAGTACTTC
NA,TRBV19,NA,TRBJ1-4,CASSILRANEKLFF,TGTGCCAGTAGTATACTGAGGGCTAATGAAAAACTGTTTTTT
NA,TRBV2,NA,TRBJ1-4,CASTVATNEKLFF,TGTGCCAGCACAGTTGCAACTAATGAAAAACTGTTTTTT
NA,TRBV7-8,TRBD1,TRBJ1-2,CASSLGGQGVSYTF,TGTGCCAGCAGCTTAGGGGGACAGGGGGTGAGCTACACCTTC
NA,TRBV2,NA,TRBJ2-2,CASSVYGGVETGELFF,TGTGCCAGCAGTGTTTATGGCGGGGTAGAGACCGGGGAGCTGTTTTTT
NA,TRBV30,NA,TRBJ1-6,CAWRMTGYNSPLHF,TGTGCCTGGAGGATGACGGGGTATAATTCACCCCTCCACTTT
NA,TRBV29-1,TRBD1,TRBJ2-7,CSVEDLDRGYEQYF,TGCAGCGTTGAAGATTTGGACAGGGGCTACGAGCAGTACTTC
NA,TRBV5-4,NA,TRBJ1-2,CASSFAGTLANYGYTF,TGTGCCAGCAGCTTCGCGGGCACCCTAGCTAACTATGGCTACACCTTC
NA,TRBV29-1,TRBD2,TRBJ2-1,CSVRGLAGGSSFLSEQFF,TGCAGCGTTCGGGGACTAGCGGGGGGATCATCATTTCTTTCTGAGCAGTTCTTC